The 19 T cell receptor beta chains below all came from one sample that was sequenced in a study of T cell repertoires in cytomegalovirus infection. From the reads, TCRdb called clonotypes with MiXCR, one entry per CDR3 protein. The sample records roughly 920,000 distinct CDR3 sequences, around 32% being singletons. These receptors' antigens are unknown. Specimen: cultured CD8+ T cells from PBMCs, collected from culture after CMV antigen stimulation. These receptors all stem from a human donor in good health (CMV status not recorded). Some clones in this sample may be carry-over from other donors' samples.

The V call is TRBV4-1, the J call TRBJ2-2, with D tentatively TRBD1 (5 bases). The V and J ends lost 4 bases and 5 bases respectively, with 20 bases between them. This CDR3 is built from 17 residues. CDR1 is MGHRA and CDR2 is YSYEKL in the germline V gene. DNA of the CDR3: TGCGCCAGCAGCCTAGAAGTGGGGCCCTTGAGGACCGGGGAGCTGTTTTTT. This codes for CASSLEVGPLRTGELFF.

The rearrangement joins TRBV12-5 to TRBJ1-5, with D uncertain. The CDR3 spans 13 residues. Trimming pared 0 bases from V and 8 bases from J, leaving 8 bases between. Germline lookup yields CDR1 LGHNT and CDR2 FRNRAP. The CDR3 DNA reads TGTGCTAGTGGTTTGGTGAGTTTTGAGCCCCAGCATTTT. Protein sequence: CASGLVSFEPQHF.

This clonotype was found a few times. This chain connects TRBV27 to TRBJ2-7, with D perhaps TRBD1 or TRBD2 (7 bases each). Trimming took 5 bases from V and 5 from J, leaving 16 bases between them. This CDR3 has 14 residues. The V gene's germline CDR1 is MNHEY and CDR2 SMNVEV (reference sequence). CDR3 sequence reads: CASSPQGGVDEQYF. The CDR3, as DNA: TGTGCCAGCAGTCCGCAGGGGGGGGTGGACGAGCAGTACTTC.

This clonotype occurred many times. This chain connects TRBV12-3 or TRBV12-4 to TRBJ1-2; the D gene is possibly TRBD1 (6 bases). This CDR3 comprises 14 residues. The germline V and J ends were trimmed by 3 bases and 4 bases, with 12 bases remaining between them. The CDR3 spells CASSFRSGAYGYTF. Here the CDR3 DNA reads TGTGCCAGCAGTTTTCGGTCAGGGGCCTATGGCTACACCTTC.

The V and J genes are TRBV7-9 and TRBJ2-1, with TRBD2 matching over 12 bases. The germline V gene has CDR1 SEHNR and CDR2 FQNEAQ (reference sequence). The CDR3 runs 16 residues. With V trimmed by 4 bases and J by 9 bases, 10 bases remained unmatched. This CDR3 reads CASSSDRGLAGIEQFF. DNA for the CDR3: TGTGCCAGCAGCTCGGACCGAGGACTAGCGGGGATTGAGCAGTTCTTC.

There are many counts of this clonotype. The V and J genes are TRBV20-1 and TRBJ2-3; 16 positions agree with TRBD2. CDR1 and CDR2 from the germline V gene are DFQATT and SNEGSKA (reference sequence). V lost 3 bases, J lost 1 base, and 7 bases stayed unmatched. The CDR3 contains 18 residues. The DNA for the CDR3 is TGCAGTGCTAGCCCGGGACTAGCGGGGGGGATTGGCACAGATACGCAGTATTTT. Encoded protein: CSASPGLAGGIGTDTQYF.

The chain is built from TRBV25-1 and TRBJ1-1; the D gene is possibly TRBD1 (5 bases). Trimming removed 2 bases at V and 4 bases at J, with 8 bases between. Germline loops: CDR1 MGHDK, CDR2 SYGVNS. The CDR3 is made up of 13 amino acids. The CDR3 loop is CASSERGGTEAFF. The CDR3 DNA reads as TGTGCCAGCAGTGAACGCGGGGGCACTGAAGCTTTCTTT. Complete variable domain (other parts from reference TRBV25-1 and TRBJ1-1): EADIYQTPRYLVIGTGKKITLECSQTMGHDKMYWYQQDPGMELHLIHYSYGVNSTEKGDLSSESTVSRIRTEHFPLTLESARPSHTSQYLCASSERGGTEAFFGQGTRLTVV.

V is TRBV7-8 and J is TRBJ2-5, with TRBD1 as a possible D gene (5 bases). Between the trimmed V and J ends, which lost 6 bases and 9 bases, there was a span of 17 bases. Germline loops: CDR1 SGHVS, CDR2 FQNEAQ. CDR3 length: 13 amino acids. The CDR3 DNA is TGTGCCAGCAGTCCCCAGGGCGTCGCCGCCCAGTACTTC. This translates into CASSPQGVAAQYF.

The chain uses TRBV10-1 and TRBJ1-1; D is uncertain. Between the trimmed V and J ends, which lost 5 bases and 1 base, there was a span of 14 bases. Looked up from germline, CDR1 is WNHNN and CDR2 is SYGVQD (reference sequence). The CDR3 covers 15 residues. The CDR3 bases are TGCGCCAGCAGTTTAACTCGGAGTTGGAACACTGAAGCTTTCTTT. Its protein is CASSLTRSWNTEAFF.

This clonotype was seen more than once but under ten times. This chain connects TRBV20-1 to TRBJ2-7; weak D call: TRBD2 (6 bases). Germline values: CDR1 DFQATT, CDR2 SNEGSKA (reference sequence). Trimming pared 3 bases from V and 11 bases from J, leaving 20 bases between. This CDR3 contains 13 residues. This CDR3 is CSARDVLWEEEYF. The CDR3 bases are TGCAGTGCTAGGGATGTCCTATGGGAGGAGGAGTACTTC.

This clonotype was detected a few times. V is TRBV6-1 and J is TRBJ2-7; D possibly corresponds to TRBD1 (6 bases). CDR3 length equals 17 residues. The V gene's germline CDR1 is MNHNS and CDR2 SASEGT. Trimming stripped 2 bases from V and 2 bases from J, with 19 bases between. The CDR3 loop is CASSESQGQFLTYEQYV. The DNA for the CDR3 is TGTGCCAGCAGTGAAAGCCAAGGACAGTTCCTCACCTACGAGCAGTACGTC.

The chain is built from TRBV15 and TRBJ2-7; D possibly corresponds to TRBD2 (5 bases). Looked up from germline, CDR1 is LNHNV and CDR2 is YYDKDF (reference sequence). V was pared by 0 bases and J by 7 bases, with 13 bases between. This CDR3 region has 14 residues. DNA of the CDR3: TGTGCCACCAGCAGAGATCGGGGAGTAGGGGAGCAGTACGTC. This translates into CATSRDRGVGEQYV.

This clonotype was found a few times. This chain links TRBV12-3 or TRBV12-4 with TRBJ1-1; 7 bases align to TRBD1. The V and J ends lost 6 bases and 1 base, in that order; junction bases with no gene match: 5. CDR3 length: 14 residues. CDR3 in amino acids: CASSRGQTNTEAFF. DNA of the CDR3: TGTGCCAGCAGCCGGGGACAGACGAACACTGAAGCTTTCTTT.

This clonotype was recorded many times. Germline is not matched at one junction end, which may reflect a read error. The CDR3 DNA follows: TGTGCCAGCAGTTTATCGGGCAGGGTGGACTTC. Translating gives CASSLSGRVDF. The V and J genes are TRBV12-3 or TRBV12-4 and TRBJ2-4, with a weak D call TRBD1 (5 bases). The CDR3 is 11 amino acids.

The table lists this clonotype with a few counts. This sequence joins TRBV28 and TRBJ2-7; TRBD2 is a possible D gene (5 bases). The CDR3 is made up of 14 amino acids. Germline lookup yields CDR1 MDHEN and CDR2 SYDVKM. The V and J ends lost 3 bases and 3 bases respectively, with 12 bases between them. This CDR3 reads CASSLRFGSYEQYV. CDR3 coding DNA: TGTGCCAGCAGTTTGCGATTTGGGAGCTACGAGCAGTACGTC.

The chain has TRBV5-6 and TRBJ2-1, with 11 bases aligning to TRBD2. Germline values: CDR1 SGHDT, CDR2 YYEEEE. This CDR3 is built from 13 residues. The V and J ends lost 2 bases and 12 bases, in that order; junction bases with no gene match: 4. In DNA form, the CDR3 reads TGTGCCAGCAGCTTTACTAGCGGGGGCCCGCAGTTCTTC. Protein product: CASSFTSGGPQFF.

CDR3 in amino acids: CASSAGEGLRWEQYF. CDR3 nucleotide sequence: TGTGCCAGCAGCGCGGGGGAGGGCCTCCGGTGGGAGCAGTACTTC. The J gene is TRBJ2-7, the V gene TRBV9, with 7 positions matching TRBD2. Germline assignment: CDR1 SGDLS and CDR2 YYNGEE. V was pared by 3 bases and J by 7 bases, with 13 bases of the junction left unmatched. This CDR3 contains 15 residues.

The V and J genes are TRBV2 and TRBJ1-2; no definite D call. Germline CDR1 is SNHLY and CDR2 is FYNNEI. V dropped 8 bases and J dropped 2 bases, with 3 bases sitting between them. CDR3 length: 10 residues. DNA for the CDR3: TGTGCCAGCTTAAACTATGGCTACACCTTC. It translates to CASLNYGYTF.

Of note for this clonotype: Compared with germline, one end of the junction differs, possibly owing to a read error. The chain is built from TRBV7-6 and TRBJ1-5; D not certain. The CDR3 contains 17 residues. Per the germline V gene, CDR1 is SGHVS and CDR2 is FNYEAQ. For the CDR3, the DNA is TGTGCCAACAGCTTAGAGCCGTCGACGTATAGCAATCAGCCCCAGCATTTT. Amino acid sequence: CANSLEPSTYSNQPQHF.